Reported below is one T cell receptor beta chain. The antigen is unknown. The junction departs from the called germline gene at one end, perhaps through a read error. The CDR3 runs to 15 residues. Looked up from germline, CDR1 is SNHLY and CDR2 is FYNNEI. A constant-region primer primed TCR beta cDNA synthesis from roughly 510 ng of total RNA. Libraries for TCR beta were built through three nested multiplex PCR rounds, which together made up a slightly modified ARM-PCR procedure. With TRBV1-TRBV30 forward primers and a C-beta reverse primer, the first two PCR rounds were run for 10 cycles each. TCRdb re-derived calls from the multiplex PCR reads in MiXCR, one entry per CDR3 protein. The sample lists about 84,000 distinct CDR3 sequences, around 70% seen once, with approximately 19% in the top ten. The sample belongs to a study of tumor-infiltrating lymphocytes in primary liver carcinoma. The wider study: Roughly 3.65 to 8 million productive TCRbeta reads were obtained per sample, with similar numbers across tissue types. Study results and caveats: Less overlap was seen in tumor-adjacent and tumor-blood pairs than in tumor region pairs.

It was from roughly 20-30 mg of unsorted bulk tissue that RNA and DNA were co-extracted. This TCR derives from a man aged 40-55 years with primary liver carcinoma and hepatitis B virus infection. Sequencing used liver tumor tissue from sampling region 1. Subset specified: tumor region T1, superior pole. The rearrangement joins TRBV2 to TRBJ2-2; D possibly uses TRBD1 or TRBD2 (7 bases each). CDR3 sequence (DNA): TGTGCCAGCAGTTACGACAGGGTTAACAGCGGGGAGCTGGTTTTT. This encodes CASSYDRVNSGELVF. The whole variable domain, filled in from reference TRBV2 and TRBJ2-2, reads EPEVTQTPSHQVTQMGQEVILRCVPISNHLYFYWYRQILGQKVEFLVSFYNNEISEKSEIFDDQFSVERPDGSNFTLKIRSTKLEDSAMYFCASSYDRVNSGELVFGEGSRLTVL.